The present T cell receptor (beta chain) was sequenced within a study of T cells in Graves' hyperthyroidism and ophthalmopathy. This clonotype was recorded many times. Germline V gene data show CDR1 as MNHNY and CDR2 as SVGAGI (reference sequence). Trimming pared 6 bases from V and 3 bases from J, leaving 8 bases between. There are 12 residues in the CDR3. Authors of the study amplified TCR beta CDR3 regions from RNA transcripts. A first-round RT-PCR of the TCR CDR3 used the HTBI primer set. TCRdb ran MiXCR on the multiplex PCR reads and lists one entry per CDR3 protein. The table lists a few hundred thousand distinct CDR3 sequences, around 46% of them singletons.

The sequence derives from a woman in her late teens or twenties with Graves' hyperthyroidism. The chain couples TRBV6-6 to TRBJ1-1; perhaps TRBD1 as D (5 bases). Material for sequencing was peripheral blood or thyroid tissue (not recorded which). CDR3 nucleotide sequence: TGTGCCAGCAGCCCGACAGACACTGAAGCTTTCTTT. Translated, it gives CASSPTDTEAFF.